This T cell receptor beta chain was captured in a study of T cells in localized non-small cell lung cancer. Study-wide results and limits: A higher density of T cells in blood coincided with extended overall survival. Out of the top 100 tumor clones, a median 57 were seen in adjacent lung. Uninvolved adjacent lung had higher T cell clonality than tumor and all other tissues.

V lost 2 bases and J 1 base, leaving 9 bases between the germline ends. Looked up from germline, CDR1 is LNHDA and CDR2 is SQIVND (reference sequence). The CDR3 is made up of 15 amino acids. Assay used: immunoSEQ multiplex PCR; TCRdb lists only in-frame clones, some missing. Of 4,500 to 6,500 clones listed, under 60% were seen once; the top ten hold about 3.7%. This clone was found a few times. As yet, its antigen is unknown. This specimen was lymph node tissue, taken before any cancer treatment. The receptor's source is a male donor aged 60 or over with stage I squamous cell lung carcinoma. The chain combines TRBV19 with TRBJ1-3; D is possibly TRBD1 (5 bases). DNA of the CDR3: TGTGCCAGTAGTATACAGGGAGCTTCTGGAAACACCATATATTTT. As protein: CASSIQGASGNTIYF.